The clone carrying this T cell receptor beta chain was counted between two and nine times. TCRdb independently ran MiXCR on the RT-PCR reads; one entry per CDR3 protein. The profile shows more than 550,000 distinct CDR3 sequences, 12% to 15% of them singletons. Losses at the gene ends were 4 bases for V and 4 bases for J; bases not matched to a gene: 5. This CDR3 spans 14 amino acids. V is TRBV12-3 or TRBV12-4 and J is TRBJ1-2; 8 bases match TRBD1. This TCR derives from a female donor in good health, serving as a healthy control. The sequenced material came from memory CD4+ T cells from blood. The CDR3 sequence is CASSSGTGAYGYTF. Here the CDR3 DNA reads TGTGCCAGCAGTTCCGGGACAGGAGCCTATGGCTACACCTTC.